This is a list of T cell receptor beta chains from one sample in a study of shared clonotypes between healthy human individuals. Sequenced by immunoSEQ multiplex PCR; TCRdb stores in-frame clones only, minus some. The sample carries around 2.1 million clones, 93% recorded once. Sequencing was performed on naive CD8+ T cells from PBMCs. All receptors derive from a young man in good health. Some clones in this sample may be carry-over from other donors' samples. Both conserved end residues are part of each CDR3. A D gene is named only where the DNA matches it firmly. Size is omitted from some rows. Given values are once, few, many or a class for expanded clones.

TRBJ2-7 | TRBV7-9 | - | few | TGTGCCAGCAGCCCGTCTCACTACGAGCAGTACTTC | CASSPSHYEQYF
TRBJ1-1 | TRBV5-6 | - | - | TGTGCCAGCAGCCCGGGGGTCAGGAACACTGAAGCTTTCTTT | CASSPGVRNTEAFF
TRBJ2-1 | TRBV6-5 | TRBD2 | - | TGTGCCAGCAGCCCCTCCGGGACTAGCTATGAGCAGTTCTTC | CASSPSGTSYEQFF
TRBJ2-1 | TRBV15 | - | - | TGTGCCACCAGCAGAGATGCTAGCACCCACCCATACAATGAGCAGTTCTTC | CATSRDASTHPYNEQFF
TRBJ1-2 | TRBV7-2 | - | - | TGTGCCAGCTCAACGACAGCTTGGGATGGCTACACCTTC | CASSTTAWDGYTF
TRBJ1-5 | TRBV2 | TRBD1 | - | TGTGCCAGCTTACCGGGACAGGGGGCGAAGAAGCGTCAGCCCCAGCATTTT | CASLPGQGAKKRQPQHF
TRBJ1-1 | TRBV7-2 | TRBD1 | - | TGTGCCAGCAGGTTGCCCCTAGCAGGGGGGGACACTGAAGCTTTCTTT | CASRLPLAGGDTEAFF
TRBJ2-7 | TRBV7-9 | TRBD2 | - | TGTGCCAGTAGACTAGCCTTGAACTACGAGCAGTACTTC | CASRLALNYEQYF
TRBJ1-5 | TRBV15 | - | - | TGTGCCACCAGCAGCTCAGGGTATAATTCTGGGTCTCAGCCCCAGCATTTT | CATSSSGYNSGSQPQHF
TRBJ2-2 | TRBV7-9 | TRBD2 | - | TGTGCCAGCAGCCCTTTGGAGTTGCGGGAGGAATACAACACCGGGGAGCTGTTTTTT | CASSPLELREEYNTGELFF
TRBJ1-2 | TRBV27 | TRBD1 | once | TGTGCCAGCAGCCCCCTAACGGACAGGGGAGGCTACACCTTC | CASSPLTDRGGYTF
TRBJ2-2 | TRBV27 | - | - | TGTGCCAGCAGTTTATATTATACGACCGGGGAGCTGTTTTTT | CASSLYYTTGELFF
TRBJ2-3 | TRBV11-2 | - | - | TGTGCCAGCAGCTTAGCGACTTTTAGCACAGATACGCAGTATTTT | CASSLATFSTDTQYF
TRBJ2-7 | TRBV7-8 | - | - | TGTGCCAGCAGCTCGTGGGAAGGAGCCTACGAGCAGTACTTC | CASSSWEGAYEQYF
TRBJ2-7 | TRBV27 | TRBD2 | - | TGTGCCAGCAGCCCCCGGCTAGCGGGATCCGAGCAGTACTTC | CASSPRLAGSEQYF
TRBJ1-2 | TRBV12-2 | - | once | TGTGCAAGTCGTTATCTGGGGGGAAGGTATGGCTACACCTTC | CASRYLGGRYGYTF
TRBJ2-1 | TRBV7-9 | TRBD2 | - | TGTGCCAGCGACGGGGGGGAGGCGTCCTACAATGAGCAGTTCTTC | CASDGGEASYNEQFF
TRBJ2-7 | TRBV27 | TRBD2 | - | TGTGCCAGCAGTCCCCTACTAGCGGGAAGCTACGAGCAGTACTTC | CASSPLLAGSYEQYF
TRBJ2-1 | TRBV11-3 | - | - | TGTGCCAGCAGCCCCGGCGGACTCGCCAGTACCTGGGATGAGCAGTTCTTC | CASSPGGLASTWDEQFF
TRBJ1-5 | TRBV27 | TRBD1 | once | TGTGCCAGCAGTAGTAGACAGGGTTATAGCAATCAGCCCCAGCATTTT | CASSSRQGYSNQPQHF
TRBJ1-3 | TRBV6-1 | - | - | TGTGCCAGCAGCTCATCCTTCTCTGGAAACACCATATATTTT | CASSSSFSGNTIYF
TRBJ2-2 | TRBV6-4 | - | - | TGTGCCAGCAGTGACTCACCAGCGGGGCTGTTTTTT | CASSDSPAGLFF